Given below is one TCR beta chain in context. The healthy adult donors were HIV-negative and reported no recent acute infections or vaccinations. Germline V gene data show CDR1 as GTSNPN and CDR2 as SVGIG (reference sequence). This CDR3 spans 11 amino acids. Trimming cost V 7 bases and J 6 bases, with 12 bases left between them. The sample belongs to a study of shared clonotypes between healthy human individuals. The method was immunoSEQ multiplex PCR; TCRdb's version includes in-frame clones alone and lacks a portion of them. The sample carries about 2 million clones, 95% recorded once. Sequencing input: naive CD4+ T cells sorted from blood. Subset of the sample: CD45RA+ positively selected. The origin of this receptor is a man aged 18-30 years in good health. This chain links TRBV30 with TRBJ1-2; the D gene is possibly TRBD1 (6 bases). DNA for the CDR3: TGTGCCTCGCAAAGGGGGGATGGCTACACCTTC. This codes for CASQRGDGYTF.